These T cell receptor beta chains were read from a single sample in a study of OX40 agonist ivuxolimab in advanced cancers. Here immunoSEQ multiplex PCR was the method, and the copy in TCRdb shows in-frame clones only, minus some. The table includes tens of thousands of clones, 70% to 90% detected once. Sequencing was performed on CD4+ or CD8+ T cells sorted from blood, taken in a trial of the OX40 agonist ivuxolimab. The receptors stem from an adult with an advanced solid tumor such as melanoma, head and neck, liver or kidney cancer. The CDR3 runs from the conserved cysteine through the conserved F or W. D genes are given only for firm matches. The size field is filled for only some rows; it gives once, few, many or a size class.

J gene,D gene,V gene,clone size,CDR3 protein,CDR3 DNA
TRBJ2-3,.,TRBV7-7,.,CASSLASGEDTQYF,TGTGCCAGCAGCTTAGCGTCAGGGGAAGATACGCAGTATTTT
TRBJ2-3,.,TRBV7-6,.,CASSPTGSHTQYF,TGTGCCAGCAGCCCTACAGGGTCTCATACGCAGTATTTT
TRBJ2-1,TRBD1,TRBV11-3,.,CASSLLGTGGYNEQFF,TGTGCCAGCAGCTTACTTGGGACAGGGGGCTACAATGAGCAGTTCTTC
TRBJ1-6,TRBD1,TRBV7-9,.,CASSGGTGGFSPLHF,TGTGCCAGCAGCGGAGGGACAGGGGGTTTTTCACCCCTCCACTTT
TRBJ2-7,TRBD1,TRBV5-1,.,CASSAGTGGTEQYF,TGCGCCAGCAGCGCCGGGACAGGGGGCACCGAGCAGTACTTC
TRBJ1-4,.,TRBV5-1,few,CASSLEGRGEKLFF,TGCGCCAGCAGCTTGGAGGGAAGAGGTGAAAAACTGTTTTTT
TRBJ2-3,.,TRBV2,.,CASSPMGTDTQYF,TGTGCCAGCAGCCCTATGGGGACAGATACGCAGTATTTT
TRBJ1-2,.,TRBV2,.,CASSEINYGYTF,TGTGCCAGCAGTGAAATTAACTATGGCTACACCTTC
TRBJ2-5,.,TRBV6-6,few,CASSYADSEETQYF,TGTGCCAGCAGTTACGCGGACTCTGAGGAGACCCAGTACTTC
TRBJ2-7,.,TRBV7-2,.,CASSLDGSYEQYF,TGTGCCAGCAGCTTAGACGGTTCCTACGAGCAGTACTTC
TRBJ2-4,TRBD1,TRBV19,.,CASSIGTGRGNIQYF,TGTGCCAGTAGTATAGGGACAGGGCGCGGAAACATTCAGTACTTC
TRBJ1-1,.,TRBV9,.,CASSVSPDTEAFF,TGTGCCAGCAGCGTAAGCCCGGACACTGAAGCTTTCTTT
TRBJ2-1,TRBD2,TRBV2,once,CASSTLAGGPGEQFF,TGTGCCAGCAGTACACTAGCGGGGGGCCCCGGTGAGCAGTTCTTC
TRBJ2-1,.,TRBV19,.,CASSIETSAYNEQFF,TGTGCCAGTAGTATCGAGACCAGCGCCTACAATGAGCAGTTCTTC